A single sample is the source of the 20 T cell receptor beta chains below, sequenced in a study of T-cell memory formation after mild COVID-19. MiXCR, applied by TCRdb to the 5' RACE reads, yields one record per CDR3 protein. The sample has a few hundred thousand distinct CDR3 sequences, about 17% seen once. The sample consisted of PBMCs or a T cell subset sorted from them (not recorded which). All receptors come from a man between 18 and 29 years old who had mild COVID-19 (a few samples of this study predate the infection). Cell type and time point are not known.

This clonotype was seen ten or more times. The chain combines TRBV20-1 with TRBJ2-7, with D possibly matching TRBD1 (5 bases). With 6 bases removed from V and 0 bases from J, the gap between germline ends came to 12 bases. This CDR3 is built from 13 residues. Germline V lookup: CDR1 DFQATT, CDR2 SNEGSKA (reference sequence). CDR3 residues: CSARDRFSYEQYF. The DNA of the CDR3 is TGCAGTGCCCGAGACAGATTCTCCTACGAGCAGTACTTC.

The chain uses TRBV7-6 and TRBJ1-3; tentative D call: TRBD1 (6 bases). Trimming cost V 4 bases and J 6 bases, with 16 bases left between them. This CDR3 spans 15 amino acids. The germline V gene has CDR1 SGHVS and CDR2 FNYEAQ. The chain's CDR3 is CASSSRSGVKNTIYF. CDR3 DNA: TGTGCCAGCAGCTCGCGGTCAGGGGTAAAAAACACCATATATTTT.

CDR3 sequence: CASSLEAVRVGEQFF. DNA for the CDR3: TGTGCCAGCAGCTTGGAGGCCGTCAGGGTCGGTGAGCAGTTCTTC. The V and J genes are TRBV5-4 and TRBJ2-1; D might be TRBD1 (5 bases). The ends were cut back, 0 bases at V and 9 bases at J, with 16 bases in the middle. The CDR3 extends over 15 amino acids. The germline gives CDR1 SGHNT, CDR2 YYREEE (reference sequence).

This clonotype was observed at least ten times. CDR3 loop: CASSSTGGGEKLFF. DNA of the CDR3: TGTGCCAGCAGCTCCACAGGGGGCGGTGAAAAACTGTTTTTT. This rearrangement joins TRBV9 to TRBJ1-4; 9 bases are shared with TRBD1. CDR1 and CDR2 from the germline V gene are SGDLS and YYNGEE. The CDR3 length is 14 residues. The V gene end was trimmed by 4 bases and the J gene end by 7 bases; junction bases not matched to a gene: 5. The variable domain in full, with the rest retrieved from reference TRBV9 and TRBJ1-4, is DSGVTQTPKHLITATGQRVTLRCSPRSGDLSVYWYQQSLDQGLQFLIQYYNGEERAKGNILERFSAQQFPDLHSELNLSSLELGDSALYFCASSSTGGGEKLFFGSGTQLSVL.

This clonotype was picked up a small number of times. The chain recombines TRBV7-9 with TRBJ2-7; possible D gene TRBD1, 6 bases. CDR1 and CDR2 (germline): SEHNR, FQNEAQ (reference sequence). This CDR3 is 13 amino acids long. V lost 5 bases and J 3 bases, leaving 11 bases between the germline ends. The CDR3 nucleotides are TGTGCCAGCAGCATACAAGGGGGCTACGAGCAGTACTTC. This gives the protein CASSIQGGYEQYF.

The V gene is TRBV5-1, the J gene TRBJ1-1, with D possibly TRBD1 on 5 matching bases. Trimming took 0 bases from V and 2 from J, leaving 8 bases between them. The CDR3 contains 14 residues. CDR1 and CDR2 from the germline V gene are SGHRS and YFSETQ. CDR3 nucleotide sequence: TGCGCCAGCAGCTTGGCCGGGACCAACACTGAAGCTTTCTTT. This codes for CASSLAGTNTEAFF.

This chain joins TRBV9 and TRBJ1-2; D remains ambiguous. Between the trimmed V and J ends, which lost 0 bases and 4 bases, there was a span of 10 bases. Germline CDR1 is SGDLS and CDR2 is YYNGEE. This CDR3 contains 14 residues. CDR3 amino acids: CASSVAAGIYGYTF. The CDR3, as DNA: TGTGCCAGCAGCGTAGCGGCAGGAATCTATGGCTACACCTTC.

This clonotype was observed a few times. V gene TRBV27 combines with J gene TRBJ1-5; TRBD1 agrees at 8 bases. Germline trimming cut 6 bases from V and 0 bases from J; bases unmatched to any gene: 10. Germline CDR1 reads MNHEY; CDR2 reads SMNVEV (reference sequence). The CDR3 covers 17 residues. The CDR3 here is CASSHGQGPFSNQPQHF. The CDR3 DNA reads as TGTGCCAGCAGCCACGGACAGGGCCCTTTTAGCAATCAGCCCCAGCATTTT.

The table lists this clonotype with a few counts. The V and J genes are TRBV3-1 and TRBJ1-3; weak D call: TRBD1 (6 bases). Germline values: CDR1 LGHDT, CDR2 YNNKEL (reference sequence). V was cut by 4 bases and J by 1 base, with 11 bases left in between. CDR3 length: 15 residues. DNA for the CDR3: TGTGCCAGCAGCCGGTCAGGGGATTCTGGAAACACCATATATTTT. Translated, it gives CASSRSGDSGNTIYF.

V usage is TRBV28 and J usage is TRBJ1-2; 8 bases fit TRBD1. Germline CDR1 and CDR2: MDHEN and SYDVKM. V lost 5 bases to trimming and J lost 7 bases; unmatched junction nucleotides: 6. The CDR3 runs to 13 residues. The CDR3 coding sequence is TGTGCCAGCAGTCCGACAGGGGTCACTGGCTACACCTTC. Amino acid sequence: CASSPTGVTGYTF.

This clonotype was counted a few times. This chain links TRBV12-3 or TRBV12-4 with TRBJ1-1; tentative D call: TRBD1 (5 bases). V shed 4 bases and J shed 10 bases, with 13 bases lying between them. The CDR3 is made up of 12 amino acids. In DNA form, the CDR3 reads TGTGCCAGCAGTTCGGGGGTAATGGGAGCTTTCTTT. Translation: CASSSGVMGAFF.

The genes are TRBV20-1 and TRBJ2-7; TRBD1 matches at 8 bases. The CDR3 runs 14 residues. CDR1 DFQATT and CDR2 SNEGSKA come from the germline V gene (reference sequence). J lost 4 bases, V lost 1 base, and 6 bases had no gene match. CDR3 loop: CSARGQGSKYEQYV. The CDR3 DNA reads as TGCAGTGCTAGAGGACAGGGGAGCAAGTACGAGCAGTACGTC.

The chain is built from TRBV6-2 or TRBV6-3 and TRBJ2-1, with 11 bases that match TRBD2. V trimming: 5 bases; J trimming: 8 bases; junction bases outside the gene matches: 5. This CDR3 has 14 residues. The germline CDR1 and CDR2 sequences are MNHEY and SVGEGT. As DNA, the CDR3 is TGTGCCAGCAGTCCAACGACTAGCGGGGATGAGCAGTTCTTC. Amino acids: CASSPTTSGDEQFF.

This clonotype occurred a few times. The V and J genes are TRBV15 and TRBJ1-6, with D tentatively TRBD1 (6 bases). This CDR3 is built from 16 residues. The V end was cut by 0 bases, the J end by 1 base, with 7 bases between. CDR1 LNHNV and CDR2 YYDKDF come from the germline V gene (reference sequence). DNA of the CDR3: TGTGCCACCAGCAGAGACCAGGGGTCCTATAATTCACCCCTCCACTTT. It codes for CATSRDQGSYNSPLHF.

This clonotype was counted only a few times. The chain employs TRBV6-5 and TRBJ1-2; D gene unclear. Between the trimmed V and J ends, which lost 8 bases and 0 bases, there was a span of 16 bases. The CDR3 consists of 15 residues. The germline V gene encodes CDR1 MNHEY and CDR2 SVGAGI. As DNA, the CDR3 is TGTGCCAGCGGGCGGTCAGACGATCCTAACTATGGCTACACCTTC. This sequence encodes CASGRSDDPNYGYTF.

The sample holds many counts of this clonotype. In nucleotides, the CDR3 is TGTGCCAGCCTATTATCTAGCACAGATACGCAGTATTTT. It is translated as CASLLSSTDTQYF. J is TRBJ2-3 and V is TRBV7-9, with D unclear. V dropped 8 bases and J dropped 0 bases, with 9 bases sitting between them. The germline V gene encodes CDR1 SEHNR and CDR2 FQNEAQ (reference sequence). CDR3 length equals 13 residues.

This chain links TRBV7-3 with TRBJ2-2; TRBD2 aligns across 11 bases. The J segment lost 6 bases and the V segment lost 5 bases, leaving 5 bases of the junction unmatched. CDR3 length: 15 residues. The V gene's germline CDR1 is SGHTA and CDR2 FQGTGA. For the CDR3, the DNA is TGTGCCAGCAGCCAGTCTAGCGGGGGGTCCGGGGAGCTGTTTTTT. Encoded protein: CASSQSSGGSGELFF.

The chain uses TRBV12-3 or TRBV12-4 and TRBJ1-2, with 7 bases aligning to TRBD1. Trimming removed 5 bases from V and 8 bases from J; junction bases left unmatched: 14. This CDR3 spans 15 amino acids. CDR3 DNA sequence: TGTGCCAGCAGTATAGGGGACAGAAGGTCGGGAGGCTACACCTTC. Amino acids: CASSIGDRRSGGYTF.

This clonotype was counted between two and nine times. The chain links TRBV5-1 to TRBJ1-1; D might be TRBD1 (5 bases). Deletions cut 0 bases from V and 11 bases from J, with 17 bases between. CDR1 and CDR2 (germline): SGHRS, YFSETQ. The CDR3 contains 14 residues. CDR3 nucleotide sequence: TGCGCCAGCAGCTTGGGGCCCGAGGCGGGGCCGGCTTTCTTT. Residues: CASSLGPEAGPAFF.

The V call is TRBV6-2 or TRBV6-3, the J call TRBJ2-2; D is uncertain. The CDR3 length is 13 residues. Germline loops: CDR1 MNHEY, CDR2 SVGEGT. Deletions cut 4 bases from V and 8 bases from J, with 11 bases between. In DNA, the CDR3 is TGTGCCAGCAGTTCAGAGTTAACGGGGGAGCTGTTTTTT. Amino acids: CASSSELTGELFF.